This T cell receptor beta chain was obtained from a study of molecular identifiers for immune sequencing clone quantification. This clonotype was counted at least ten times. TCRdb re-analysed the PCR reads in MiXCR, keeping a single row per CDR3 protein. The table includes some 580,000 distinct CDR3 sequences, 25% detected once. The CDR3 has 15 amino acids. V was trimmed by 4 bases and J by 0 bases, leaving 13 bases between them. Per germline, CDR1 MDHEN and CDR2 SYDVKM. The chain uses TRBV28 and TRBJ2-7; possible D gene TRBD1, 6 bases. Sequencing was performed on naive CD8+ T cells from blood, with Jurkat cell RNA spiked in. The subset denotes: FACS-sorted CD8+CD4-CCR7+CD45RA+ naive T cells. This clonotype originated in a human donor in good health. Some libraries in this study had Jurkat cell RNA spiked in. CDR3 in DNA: TGTGCCAGCAGTTCGCCGACAGGCGACTCCTACGAGCAGTACTTC. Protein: CASSSPTGDSYEQYF. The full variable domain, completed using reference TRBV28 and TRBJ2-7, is DVKVTQSSRYLVKRTGEKVFLECVQDMDHENMFWYRQDPGLGLRLIYFSYDVKMKEKGDIPEGYSVSREKKERFSLILESASTNQTSMYLCASSSPTGDSYEQYFGPGTRLTVT.